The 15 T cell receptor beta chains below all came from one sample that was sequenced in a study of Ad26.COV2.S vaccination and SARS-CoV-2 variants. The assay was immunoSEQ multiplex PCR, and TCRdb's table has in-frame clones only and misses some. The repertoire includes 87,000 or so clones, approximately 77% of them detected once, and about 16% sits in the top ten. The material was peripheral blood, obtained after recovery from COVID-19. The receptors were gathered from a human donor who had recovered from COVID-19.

The CDR3 region has the DNA TGCGCCAGCAGCCAAGATAGGTCCACTGAAGCTTTCTTT. Its protein is CASSQDRSTEAFF. V and J are TRBV4-3 and TRBJ1-1; D is ambiguous. CDR3 size: 13 residues. The V end was cut by 0 bases, the J end by 4 bases, with 6 bases between. Germline V CDR1 and CDR2: LGHNA, YSLEER.

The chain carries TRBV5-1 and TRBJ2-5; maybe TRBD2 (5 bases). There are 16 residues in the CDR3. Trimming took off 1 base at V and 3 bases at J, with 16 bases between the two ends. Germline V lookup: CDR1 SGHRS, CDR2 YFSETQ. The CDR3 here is CASSLFSLEDEETQYF. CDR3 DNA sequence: TGCGCCAGCAGCTTGTTTTCTCTGGAGGACGAAGAGACCCAGTACTTC.

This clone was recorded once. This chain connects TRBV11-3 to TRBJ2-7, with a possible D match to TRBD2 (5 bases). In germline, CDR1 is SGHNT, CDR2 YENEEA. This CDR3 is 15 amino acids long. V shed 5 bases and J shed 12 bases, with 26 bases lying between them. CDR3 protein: CASSDKILSGSPLYF. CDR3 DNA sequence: TGTGCCAGCAGCGATAAGATTCTCAGCGGCAGCCCCTTGTACTTC.

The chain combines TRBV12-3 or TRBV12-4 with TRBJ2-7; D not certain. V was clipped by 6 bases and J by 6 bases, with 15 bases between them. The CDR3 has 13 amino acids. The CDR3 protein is CASSLFGLPEQYF. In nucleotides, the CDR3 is TGTGCCAGCAGCCTTTTCGGGCTACCCGAGCAGTACTTC.

CDR3 amino acids: CASSLGRLLMNTEAFF. In DNA form, the CDR3 reads TGTGCCAGCAGCTTGGGTAGGTTACTAATGAACACTGAAGCTTTCTTT. The V call is TRBV5-4, the J call TRBJ1-1; D call uncertain. CDR1 is SGHNT, CDR2 YYREEE, per germline (reference sequence). The ends were cut back, 0 bases at V and 0 bases at J, with 12 bases in the middle. The CDR3 length is 16 residues.

The chain's CDR3 is CASSEGGQYF. The CDR3 DNA is TGTGCCAGCAGCGAGGGCGGGCAGTATTTT. The V call is TRBV25-1, the J call TRBJ2-3, with D tentatively TRBD2 (5 bases). The CDR3 runs to 10 residues. With 6 bases removed from V and 11 bases from J, the gap between germline ends came to 9 bases. Germline-derived CDR1 and CDR2 are MGHDK and SYGVNS. The full variable domain, its missing parts supplied by reference TRBV25-1 and TRBJ2-3, is EADIYQTPRYLVIGTGKKITLECSQTMGHDKMYWYQQDPGMELHLIHYSYGVNSTEKGDLSSESTVSRIRTEHFPLTLESARPSHTSQYLCASSEGGQYFGPGTRLTVL.

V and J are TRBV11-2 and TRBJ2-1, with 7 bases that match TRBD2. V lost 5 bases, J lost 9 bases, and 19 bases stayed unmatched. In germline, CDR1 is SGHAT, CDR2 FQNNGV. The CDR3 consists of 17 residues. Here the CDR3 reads CASSPFLLRERGLEQFF. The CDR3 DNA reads TGTGCCAGCAGCCCCTTTCTCTTGCGGGAGAGGGGACTTGAGCAGTTCTTC.

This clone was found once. The CDR3 DNA is TGTGCCAGCAGTTTAGGTAGAGGGGCCGAGCAGTACTTC. It specifies CASSLGRGAEQYF. The V gene is TRBV27, the J gene TRBJ2-7; D could derive from TRBD1 or TRBD2 (5 bases each). CDR1 is MNHEY, CDR2 SMNVEV, per germline (reference sequence). This CDR3 has 13 amino acids. Trimming removed 2 bases from V and 6 bases from J, with 11 bases in between.

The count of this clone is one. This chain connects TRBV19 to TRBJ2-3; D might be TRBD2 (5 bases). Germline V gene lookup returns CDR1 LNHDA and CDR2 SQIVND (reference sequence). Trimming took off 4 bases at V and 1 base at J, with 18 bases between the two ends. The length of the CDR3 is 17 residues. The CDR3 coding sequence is TGTGCCAGTAGTACCCGATCCGGGCTGGGAGGCACAGATACGCAGTATTTT. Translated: CASSTRSGLGGTDTQYF.

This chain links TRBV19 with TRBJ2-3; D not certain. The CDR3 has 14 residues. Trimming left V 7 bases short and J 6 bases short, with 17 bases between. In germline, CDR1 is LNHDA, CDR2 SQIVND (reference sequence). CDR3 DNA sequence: TGTGCCAGTACCACAACTCCAACTGTGGATACGCAGTATTTT. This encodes CASTTTPTVDTQYF.

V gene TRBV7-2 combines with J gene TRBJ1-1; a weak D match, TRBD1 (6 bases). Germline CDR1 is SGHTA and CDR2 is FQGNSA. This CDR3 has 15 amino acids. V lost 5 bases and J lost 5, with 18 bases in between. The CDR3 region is CASSPYDRSGTEAFF. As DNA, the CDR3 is TGTGCCAGCAGCCCTTACGACAGGTCGGGTACTGAAGCTTTCTTT.

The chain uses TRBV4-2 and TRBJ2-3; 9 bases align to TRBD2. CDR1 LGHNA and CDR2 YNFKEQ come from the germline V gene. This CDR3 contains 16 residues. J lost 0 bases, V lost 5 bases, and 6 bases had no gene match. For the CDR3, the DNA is TGTGCCAGCAGCTCCCGACTAGCGGAGAGCACAGATACGCAGTATTTT. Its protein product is CASSSRLAESTDTQYF.

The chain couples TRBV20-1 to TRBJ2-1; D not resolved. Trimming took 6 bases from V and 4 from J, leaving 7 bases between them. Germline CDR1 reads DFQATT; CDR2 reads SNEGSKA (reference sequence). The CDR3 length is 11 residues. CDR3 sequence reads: CSAALYNEQFF. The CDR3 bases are TGCAGTGCGGCCCTGTACAATGAGCAGTTCTTC.

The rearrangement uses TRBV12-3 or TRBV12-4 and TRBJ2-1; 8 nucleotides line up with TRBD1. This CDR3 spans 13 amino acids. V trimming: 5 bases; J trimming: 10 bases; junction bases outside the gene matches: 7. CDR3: CASSARQGSEQFF. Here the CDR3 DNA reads TGTGCCAGCAGTGCACGACAGGGGAGCGAGCAGTTCTTC.

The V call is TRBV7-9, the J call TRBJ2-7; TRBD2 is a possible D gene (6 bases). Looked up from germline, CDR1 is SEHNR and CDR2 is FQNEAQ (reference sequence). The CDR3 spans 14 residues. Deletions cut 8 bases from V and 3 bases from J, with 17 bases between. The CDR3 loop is CASEGGETYYEQYF. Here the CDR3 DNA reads TGTGCCAGCGAAGGCGGGGAAACCTACTACGAGCAGTACTTC.